Each of the 14 T cell receptor beta chains below was sequenced from the same sample in a study of cytomegalovirus exposure and HLA in healthy donors. Use of 60 Vbeta and 13 Jbeta primers characterized the PCR. TCRdb keeps only in-frame clones here, not all; method: immunoSEQ multiplex PCR. Reported are around 58,000 clones; the ten largest clones contain roughly 8.8%. Material: PBMCs. Every receptor here comes from a man aged 45-60 years in good health and CMV-seropositive.

This chain links TRBV21-1 with TRBJ1-1; the tabulated D call, TRBD1, remains unverified against the DNA. TRBV21-1 is termed a pseudogene. The CDR3 runs 17 residues. CDR3 nucleotides: TGTGCCAGCATTTTCTCCGACAGGCCGCGATCGAACACTGAAGCTTTCTTT. Protein: CASIFSDRPRSNTEAFF.

This chain links TRBV7-2 with TRBJ2-1; no clear D. Germline V CDR1 and CDR2: SGHTA, FQGNSA. The CDR3 is made up of 13 amino acids. Trimming took 1 base from V and 8 from J, leaving 9 bases between them. The CDR3 reads CASSLGSEYEQFF. As DNA, the CDR3 is TGTGCCAGCAGCTTAGGAAGTGAGTATGAGCAGTTCTTC. Drawing the rest from reference TRBV7-2 and TRBJ2-1, the complete variable domain is GAGVSQSPSNKVTEKGKDVELRCDPISGHTALYWYRQSLGQGLEFLIYFQGNSAPDKSGLPSDRFSAERTGGSVSTLTIQRTQQEDSAVYLCASSLGSEYEQFFGPGTRLTVL.

This chain uses TRBV7-9 with TRBJ2-7; the match to TRBD2 covers 11 bases. The CDR3 is 17 residues long. Germline CDR1 is SEHNR and CDR2 is FQNEAQ (reference sequence). The trim removed 2 bases at V and 3 bases at J, leaving 9 bases unmatched. The CDR3, as DNA: TGTGCCAGCAGCTTACCCCAGACTAGCGGGAAAAACTACGAGCAGTACTTC. It is translated as CASSLPQTSGKNYEQYF.

This chain joins TRBV29-1 and TRBJ2-7, with TRBD2 matching over 7 bases. The germline CDR1 and CDR2 sequences are SQVTM and ANQGSEA. The CDR3 has 11 amino acids. The V and J ends lost 3 bases and 7 bases, in that order; junction bases with no gene match: 3. The CDR3 region is CSVERGGEQYF. The CDR3 nucleotides read TGCAGCGTTGAGAGGGGAGGGGAGCAGTACTTC.

The gene calls are TRBV5-1 and TRBJ2-2, with D perhaps matching TRBD2 (7 bases). Per germline, CDR1 SGHRS and CDR2 YFSETQ. The CDR3 length is 16 residues. The ends were cut back, 0 bases at V and 5 bases at J, with 14 bases in the middle. Here the CDR3 DNA reads TGCGCCAGCAGCTTGGATCGGGGGGCAGAAACCGGGGAGCTGTTTTTT. This encodes CASSLDRGAETGELFF.

The chain uses TRBV25-1 and TRBJ1-6, with 9 bases fitting TRBD1. The CDR3 has 14 residues. The germline gives CDR1 MGHDK, CDR2 SYGVNS. With 7 bases clipped from V and 14 bases from J, the junction kept 12 bases outside the gene matches. The CDR3 region is CASTRAGDRVTLHF. In DNA form, the CDR3 reads TGTGCCAGCACCCGGGCAGGGGACAGGGTTACCCTCCACTTT.

J is TRBJ2-7 and V is TRBV28; TRBD1 is a possible D gene (6 bases). The CDR3 runs to 15 residues. Trimming pared 7 bases from V and 2 bases from J, leaving 18 bases between. Germline CDR1 reads MDHEN; CDR2 reads SYDVKM. This CDR3 reads CASTSSGTPPYEQYF. In DNA, the CDR3 is TGTGCCAGCACCTCTTCGGGGACACCCCCCTACGAGCAGTACTTC.

V gene TRBV21-1 combines with J gene TRBJ1-2; the table assigns TRBD1, which was not confirmed against the DNA. TRBV21-1 counts as a pseudogene. The CDR3 length is 14 residues. In DNA form, the CDR3 reads TGTGCCAGCAGCAATGACAGCCTTAACTATGGCTACACCTTC. It is translated as CASSNDSLNYGYTF.

About this clone itself: One end of the junction does not line up with germline, which may come from a read error. This chain joins TRBV5-1 and TRBJ2-7; D perhaps matches TRBD2 (5 bases). Germline values: CDR1 SGHRS, CDR2 YFSETQ. This CDR3 comprises 13 residues. In DNA form, the CDR3 reads TGCGCCAGCAGCTTGGGCGGGTCCTACGAGCAGTCCTTC. This gives the protein CASSLGGSYEQSF.

The chain links TRBV30 to TRBJ2-7, with TRBD1 identical over 10 bases. V lost 0 bases, J lost 3 bases, and 8 bases stayed unmatched. This CDR3 comprises 16 residues. Germline CDR1 GTSNPN, CDR2 SVGIG (reference sequence). CDR3 loop: CAWSVEEGQGCYEQYF. In nucleotides, the CDR3 is TGTGCCTGGAGTGTAGAGGAGGGACAGGGGTGCTACGAGCAGTACTTC. Full variable domain (outside the CDR3, taken from reference TRBV30 and TRBJ2-7): SQTIHQWPATLVQPVGSPLSLECTVEGTSNPNLYWYRQAAGRGLQLLFYSVGIGQISSEVPQNLSASRPQDRQFILSSKKLLLSDSGFYLCAWSVEEGQGCYEQYFGPGTRLTVT.

The chain employs TRBV5-5 and TRBJ1-2; 7 bases line up with TRBD1. Per germline, CDR1 SGHKS and CDR2 YYEKEE (reference sequence). With 3 bases clipped from V and 1 base from J, the junction kept 6 bases outside the gene matches. CDR3 length: 15 residues. The CDR3 protein is CASSSTGAVNYGYTF. The DNA of the CDR3 is TGTGCCAGCAGCTCCACAGGGGCGGTTAACTATGGCTACACCTTC.

The V and J genes are TRBV6-5 and TRBJ1-5; D is perhaps TRBD1 (5 bases). CDR1 is MNHEY, CDR2 SVGAGI, per germline. This CDR3 is 15 amino acids long. Trimming shortened V by 0 bases and J by 3 bases, and 9 bases separated the two germline ends. CDR3 nucleotide sequence: TGTGCCAGCAGTTACTCGTCCAGGGTCAATCAGCCCCAGCATTTT. Amino acids: CASSYSSRVNQPQHF.

The V call is TRBV5-1, the J call TRBJ1-1; the D gene is possibly TRBD1 (5 bases). In germline, CDR1 is SGHRS, CDR2 YFSETQ. Deletions cut 4 bases from V and 4 bases from J, with 20 bases between. The CDR3 is 16 amino acids. CDR3 region: CASSPAREGRVTEAFF. CDR3 bases: TGCGCCAGCAGCCCAGCCAGGGAAGGAAGGGTCACTGAAGCTTTCTTT.

The V gene is TRBV4-2, the J gene TRBJ2-1, with 13 bases fitting TRBD2. The germline V gene encodes CDR1 LGHNA and CDR2 YNFKEQ. Trimming cost V 0 bases and J 15 bases; bases outside gene matches: 5. The CDR3 is made up of 14 amino acids. CDR3 sequence: CASSQDRLAGGPFF. CDR3 in DNA: TGTGCCAGCAGCCAAGATCGACTAGCGGGAGGTCCGTTCTTC.